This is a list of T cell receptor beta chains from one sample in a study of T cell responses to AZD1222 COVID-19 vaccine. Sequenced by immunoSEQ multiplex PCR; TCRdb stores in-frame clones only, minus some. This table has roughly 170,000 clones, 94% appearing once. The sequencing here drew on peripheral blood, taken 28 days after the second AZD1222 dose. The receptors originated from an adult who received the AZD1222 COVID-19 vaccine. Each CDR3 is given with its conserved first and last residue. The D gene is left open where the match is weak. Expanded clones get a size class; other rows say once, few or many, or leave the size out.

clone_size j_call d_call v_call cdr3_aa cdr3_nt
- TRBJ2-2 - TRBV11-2 CASSPQWESGELFF TGTGCCAGCAGCCCCCAATGGGAGTCCGGGGAGCTGTTTTTT
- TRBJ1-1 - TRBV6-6 CASSYGAVNTEAFF TGTGCCAGCAGTTACGGGGCTGTGAACACTGAAGCTTTCTTT
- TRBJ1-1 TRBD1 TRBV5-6 CASSLATGVGAFF TGTGCCAGCAGCTTGGCTACAGGGGTGGGAGCTTTCTTT
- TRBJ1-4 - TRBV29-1 CSVIGRFAEKLFF TGCAGCGTTATAGGGAGGTTCGCTGAAAAACTGTTTTTT
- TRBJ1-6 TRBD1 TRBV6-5 CASNILGQGIFPLHF TGTGCCAGCAATATACTAGGACAGGGCATATTCCCCCTCCACTTT
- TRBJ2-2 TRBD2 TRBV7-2 CASSWGPGLAGGTGELFF TGTGCCAGCAGCTGGGGACCGGGACTAGCGGGGGGGACCGGGGAGCTGTTTTTT
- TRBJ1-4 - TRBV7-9 CASSTPGGRDEKLFF TGTGCCAGCAGCACACCTGGGGGACGTGATGAAAAACTGTTTTTT
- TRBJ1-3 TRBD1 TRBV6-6 CASSLRQGGGNTIYF TGTGCCAGCAGTTTGCGGCAGGGGGGAGGAAACACCATATATTTT
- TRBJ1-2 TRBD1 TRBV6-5 CASSYSGQGGRDGYTF TGTGCCAGCAGTTACTCCGGACAGGGAGGGAGGGATGGCTACACCTTC
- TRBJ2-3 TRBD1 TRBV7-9 CASPGTGSTDTQYF TGTGCCAGCCCCGGGACAGGGAGCACAGATACGCAGTATTTT
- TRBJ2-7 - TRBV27 CASSLTAAYEQYF TGTGCCAGCAGTTTAACGGCAGCCTACGAGCAGTACTTC
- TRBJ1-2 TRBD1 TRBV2 CASNKRTGAGYTF TGTGCCAGCAACAAGCGAACAGGGGCTGGCTACACCTTC
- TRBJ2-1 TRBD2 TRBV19 CASSIGLAGGNEQFF TGTGCCAGTAGTATCGGACTAGCGGGGGGCAATGAGCAGTTCTTC
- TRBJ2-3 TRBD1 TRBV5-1 CASSFDRVLDTQYF TGCGCCAGCAGTTTTGACAGGGTTTTGGATACGCAGTATTTT
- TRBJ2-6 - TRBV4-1 CASSLPNRYSGANVLTF TGCGCCAGCAGCCTTCCGAACAGGTACTCTGGGGCCAACGTCCTGACTTTC
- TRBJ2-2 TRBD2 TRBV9 CASSVAGGLANLDTGELFF TGTGCCAGCAGCGTAGCTGGGGGACTAGCGAATCTAGACACCGGGGAGCTGTTTTTT
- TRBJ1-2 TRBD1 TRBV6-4 CASRDRGDYGYTF TGTGCCAGCAGGGACAGGGGAGACTATGGCTACACCTTC
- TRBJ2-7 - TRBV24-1 CATSDEQRRGVGEQYF TGTGCCACCAGTGATGAACAACGGAGAGGGGTGGGCGAGCAGTACTTC
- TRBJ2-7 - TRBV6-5 CASKTAGTGVYEQYF TGTGCCAGCAAAACCGCCGGGACGGGGGTATATGAGCAGTACTTC
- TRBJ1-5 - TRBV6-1 CASSEPGRGGQPQHF TGTGCCAGCAGTGAACCTGGGAGGGGGGGTCAGCCCCAGCATTTT
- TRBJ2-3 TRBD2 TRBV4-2 CASSQEETAGGADTQYF TGTGCCAGCAGCCAAGAAGAAACAGCGGGAGGGGCTGATACGCAGTATTTT
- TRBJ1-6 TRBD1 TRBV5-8 CASSSLGDSRNSPLHF TGTGCCAGCAGTTCCCTAGGGGACAGTCGAAATTCACCCCTCCACTTT
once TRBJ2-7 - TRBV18 CASSPADSSSYEQYF TGTGCCAGCTCACCAGCCGATTCAAGCTCCTACGAGCAGTACTTC
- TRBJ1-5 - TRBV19 CASSSQVSGDQPQHF TGTGCCAGTAGCTCACAGGTCTCGGGCGATCAGCCCCAGCATTTT
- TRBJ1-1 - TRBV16 CASINKILGSTEAFF TGTGCCAGCATCAACAAAATACTGGGGAGCACTGAAGCTTTCTTT
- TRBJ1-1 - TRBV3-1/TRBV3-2 CASSHLPGNTEAFF TGTGCCAGCAGCCATCTTCCGGGGAACACTGAAGCTTTCTTT
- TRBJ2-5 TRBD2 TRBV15 CATSETWSSGRPGETQYF TGTGCCACCAGCGAGACTTGGAGTAGCGGGAGACCCGGGGAGACCCAGTACTTC
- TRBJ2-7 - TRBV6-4 CASSLKGLGSYEQYF TGTGCCAGCAGCCTAAAGGGACTCGGCTCCTACGAGCAGTACTTC
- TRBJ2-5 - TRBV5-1 CASSHTGHETQYF TGCGCCAGCAGCCACACAGGGCACGAGACCCAGTACTTC
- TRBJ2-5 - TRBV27 CASSGGTLQETQYF TGTGCCAGCAGTGGAGGGACTCTCCAAGAGACCCAGTACTTC
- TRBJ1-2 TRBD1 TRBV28 CASRAGGDVGYTF TGTGCCAGCAGGGCAGGGGGCGACGTGGGCTACACCTTC
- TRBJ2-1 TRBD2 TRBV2 CASRDISGAGYNEQFF TGTGCCAGCAGAGATATTAGCGGGGCGGGTTACAATGAGCAGTTCTTC
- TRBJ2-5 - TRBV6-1 CASSEISTRETQYF TGTGCCAGCAGTGAAATCAGTACAAGGGAGACCCAGTACTTC
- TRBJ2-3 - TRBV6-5 CASSPQDLGTDTQYF TGTGCCAGCAGTCCCCAGGACTTAGGCACAGATACGCAGTATTTT
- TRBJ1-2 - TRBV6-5 CASSTPGGSYGYTF TGTGCCAGCAGCACACCGGGGGGATCTTATGGCTACACCTTC
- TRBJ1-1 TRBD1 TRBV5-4 CASSSLDRGRNTEAFF TGTGCCAGCAGCTCATTAGACAGGGGAAGGAACACTGAAGCTTTCTTT
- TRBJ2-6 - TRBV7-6 CASSFSGYSGANVLTF TGTGCCAGCAGCTTCTCCGGGTACTCTGGGGCCAACGTCCTGACTTTC
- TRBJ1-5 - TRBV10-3 CAISDAQLNQPQHF TGTGCCATCAGTGACGCACAGCTGAATCAGCCCCAGCATTTT
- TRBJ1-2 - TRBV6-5 CASTIPRPNYGYTF TGTGCCAGCACGATACCCAGGCCTAACTATGGCTACACCTTC
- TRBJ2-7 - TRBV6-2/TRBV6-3 CASSYLTDSSYEQYF TGTGCCAGCAGTTACCTGACAGATAGCTCCTACGAGCAGTACTTC
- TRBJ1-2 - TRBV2 CASSLQGEGGYTF TGTGCCAGCTCCTTACAAGGGGAAGGTGGCTACACCTTC
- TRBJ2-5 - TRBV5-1 CASSYQETQYF TGCGCCAGCAGCTACCAAGAGACCCAGTACTTC
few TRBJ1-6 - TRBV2 CASSEGRGSPLHF TGTGCCAGCAGTGAGGGTCGGGGGTCACCCCTCCACTTT
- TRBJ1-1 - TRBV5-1 CASSLGPRDTEAFF TGCGCCAGCAGCTTGGGTCCCAGGGACACTGAAGCTTTCTTT
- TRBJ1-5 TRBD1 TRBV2 CASKRQGVNQPQHF TGTGCCAGCAAACGACAGGGAGTCAATCAGCCCCAGCATTTT
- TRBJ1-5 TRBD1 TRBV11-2 CASSWTGGSNQPQHF TGTGCCAGCAGCTGGACAGGGGGCAGCAATCAGCCCCAGCATTTT
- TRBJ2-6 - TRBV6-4 CASSEGAGANVLTF TGTGCCAGCAGTGAGGGGGCCGGGGCCAACGTCCTGACTTTC